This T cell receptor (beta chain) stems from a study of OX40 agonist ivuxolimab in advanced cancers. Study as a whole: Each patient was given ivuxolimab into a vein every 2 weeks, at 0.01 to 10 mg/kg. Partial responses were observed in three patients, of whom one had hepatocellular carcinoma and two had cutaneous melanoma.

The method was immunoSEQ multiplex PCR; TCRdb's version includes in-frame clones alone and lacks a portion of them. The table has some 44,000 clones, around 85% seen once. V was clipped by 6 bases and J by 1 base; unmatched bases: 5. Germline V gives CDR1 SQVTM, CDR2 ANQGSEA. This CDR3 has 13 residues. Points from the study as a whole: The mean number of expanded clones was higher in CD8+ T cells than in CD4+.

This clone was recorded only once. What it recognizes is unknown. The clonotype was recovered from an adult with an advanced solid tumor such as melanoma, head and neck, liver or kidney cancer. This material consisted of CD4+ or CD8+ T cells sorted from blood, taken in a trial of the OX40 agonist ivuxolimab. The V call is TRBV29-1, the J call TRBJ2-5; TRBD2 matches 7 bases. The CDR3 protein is CSVVGGIQETQYF. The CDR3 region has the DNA TGCAGCGTCGTGGGGGGGATCCAAGAGACCCAGTACTTC.